The T cell receptor (beta chain) described here comes from a study of immune characterization of retroperitoneal liposarcoma. Germline V gene sequence: CDR1 MNHNS, CDR2 SASEGT. The CDR3 has 21 amino acids. V gave up 5 bases and J gave up 2 bases; unmatched junction bases: 18. TCRdb re-called the PCR reads with MiXCR, one entry per CDR3 protein. The top ten hold approximately 8.3% of the sample, which has 9,500 to 11,000 distinct CDR3 sequences, around 30% seen once. The sequence derives from a male donor with retroperitoneal liposarcoma. The chain links TRBV6-1 to TRBJ2-5, with 15 nucleotides matching TRBD2. Sequencing used tumor tissue. As DNA, the CDR3 is TGTGCCAGCAGTAAACACTATCCCCCGGGACTAGCGGGGGGCGTACAAGAGACCCAGTACTTC. Amino acid sequence: CASSKHYPPGLAGGVQETQYF.